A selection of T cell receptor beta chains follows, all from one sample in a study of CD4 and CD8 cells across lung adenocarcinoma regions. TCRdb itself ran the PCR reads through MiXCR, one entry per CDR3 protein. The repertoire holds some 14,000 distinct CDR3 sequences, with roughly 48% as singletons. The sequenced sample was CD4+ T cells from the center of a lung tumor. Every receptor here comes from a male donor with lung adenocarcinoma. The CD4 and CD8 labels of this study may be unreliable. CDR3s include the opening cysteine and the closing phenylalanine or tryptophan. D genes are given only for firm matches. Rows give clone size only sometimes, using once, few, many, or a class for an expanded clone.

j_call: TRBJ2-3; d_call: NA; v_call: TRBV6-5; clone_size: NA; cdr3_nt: TGTGCCAGCAGACTCCAGTCCGGAATTCCAGATGCGCAGTTTTTT; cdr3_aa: CASRLQSGIPDAQFF
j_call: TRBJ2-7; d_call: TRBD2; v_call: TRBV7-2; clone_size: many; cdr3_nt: TGTGCCAGCAGCTTAGGGGGAGGGGCGGGACTCTCCTACGAGCAGTACTTC; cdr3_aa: CASSLGGGAGLSYEQYF
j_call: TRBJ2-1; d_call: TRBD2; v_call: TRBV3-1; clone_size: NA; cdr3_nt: TGTGCCAGCAGCCAAGGGGGTTTAGTACTAGCGGGAGGGGGTGAGCAGTTCTTC; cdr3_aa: CASSQGGLVLAGGGEQFF
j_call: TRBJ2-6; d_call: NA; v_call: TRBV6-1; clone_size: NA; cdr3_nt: TGTGCCAGCAGTGTGCGACAGGCAGAGGTCCTGTATTTC; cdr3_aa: CASSVRQAEVLYF
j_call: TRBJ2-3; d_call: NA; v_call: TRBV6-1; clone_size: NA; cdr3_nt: TGTGCCAGGAGTCAGATGGCTGTAGGCACCGATGCGCAGTATTTT; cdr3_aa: CARSQMAVGTDAQYF
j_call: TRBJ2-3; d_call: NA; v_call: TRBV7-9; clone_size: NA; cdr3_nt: TGTGCCAGCAGCTTAGTGGGAACGGATACGCAGTATTTT; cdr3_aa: CASSLVGTDTQYF
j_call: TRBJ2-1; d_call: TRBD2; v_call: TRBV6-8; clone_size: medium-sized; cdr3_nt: TGTGCCAGCAGTTACCCGACTAGCGGGAGGGCAGAAGGCAATGAGCAGTTCTTC; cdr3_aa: CASSYPTSGRAEGNEQFF
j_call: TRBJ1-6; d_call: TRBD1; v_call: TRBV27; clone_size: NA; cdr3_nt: TGTGCCAGCAGTTTCCGGGACAGGGGTATATACGAGCAGTACTTT; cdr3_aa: CASSFRDRGIYEQYF
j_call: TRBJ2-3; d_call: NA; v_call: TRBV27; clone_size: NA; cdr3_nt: TGTGCCAGCAGAAAGGGGGGCGGGGCGGGTCGCACAGAGACCCAGTATTTT; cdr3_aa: CASRKGGGAGRTETQYF
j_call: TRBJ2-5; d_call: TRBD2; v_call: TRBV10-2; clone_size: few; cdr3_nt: TGCGCCAGCAGTGTCTGGCGGGAGCGAGAGACCCAGTACTTC; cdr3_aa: CASSVWRERETQYF
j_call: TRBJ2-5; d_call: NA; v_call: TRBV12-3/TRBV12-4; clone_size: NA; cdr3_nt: TGTGCCAGCAGTTTAAGGGACTCATCACAAGAGACCCAGTACTTC; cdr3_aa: CASSLRDSSQETQYF
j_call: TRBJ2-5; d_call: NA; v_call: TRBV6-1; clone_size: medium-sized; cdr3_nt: TGTGCCAGCAGTGCCAGGGGAGGAGAGACCCAGTACTTC; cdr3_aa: CASSARGGETQYF
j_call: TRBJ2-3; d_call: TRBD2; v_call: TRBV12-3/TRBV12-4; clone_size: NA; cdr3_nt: TGTGCCAGCAGTGGGGGGAGCGGGGGCGGTGGCAAAGATACGCAGTACTTT; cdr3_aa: CASSGGSGGGGKDTQYF
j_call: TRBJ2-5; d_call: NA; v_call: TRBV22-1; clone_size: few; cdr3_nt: TGTCCTGGGCAGGCCAGAGGAGAGGGGCAGGGGAAGAATGGTCCCCAGGTTAGATTT; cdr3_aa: CPGQARGEGQGKNGPQVRF
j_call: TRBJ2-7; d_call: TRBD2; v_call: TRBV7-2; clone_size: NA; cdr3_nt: TGTGCCAGCAGGCCCCCTAGCGGGAGTACCTACGAGCAGTACTTC; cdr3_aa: CASRPPSGSTYEQYF
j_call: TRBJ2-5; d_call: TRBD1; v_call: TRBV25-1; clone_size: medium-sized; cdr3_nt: TGTGCCAGCAGTTCGAACAGGGGGCACGATACCCAAGAGACCCAGTACTTC; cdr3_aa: CASSSNRGHDTQETQYF
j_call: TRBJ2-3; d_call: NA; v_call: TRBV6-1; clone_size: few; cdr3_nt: TGTGCCAGCAGTACGGGGCGACAGAGCACAGATACGCAGTATTTT; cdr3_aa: CASSTGRQSTDTQYF
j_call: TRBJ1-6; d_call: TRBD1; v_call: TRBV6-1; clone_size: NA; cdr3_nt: TGTGCCAGCAGTGGAGACAGGGTTGGCAATTCGCCCCACCACTTT; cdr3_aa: CASSGDRVGNSPHHF
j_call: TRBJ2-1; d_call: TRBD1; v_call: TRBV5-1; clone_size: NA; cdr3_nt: TGCGCCAGCAGCTTGGGGCGAGGGACAGACAATGAGCAGTTCTTC; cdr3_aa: CASSLGRGTDNEQFF
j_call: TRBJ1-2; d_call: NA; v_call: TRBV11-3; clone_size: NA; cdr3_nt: TGTGCCAGCAGCTTAGATGGTAAGGGGCGTCGTTATGGCTACACCTTC; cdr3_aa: CASSLDGKGRRYGYTF
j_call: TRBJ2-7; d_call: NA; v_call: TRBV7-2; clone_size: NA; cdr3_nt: TGTGCCAGCAGCTTGACAGGTTACGAGCAGTACTTC; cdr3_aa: CASSLTGYEQYF
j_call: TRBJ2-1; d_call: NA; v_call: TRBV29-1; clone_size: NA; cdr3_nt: TGCAGCGTTCTCGAGTTGACGAGCTCCTACAATGAGCAGTTCTTC; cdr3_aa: CSVLELTSSYNEQFF
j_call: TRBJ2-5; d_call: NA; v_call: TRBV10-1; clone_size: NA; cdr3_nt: TGCGCCAGCAGTGAGTCCGGGGATACCGAGACCCAGTACTTC; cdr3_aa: CASSESGDTETQYF
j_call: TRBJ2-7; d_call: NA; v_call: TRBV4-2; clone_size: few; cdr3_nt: TGTGCCAGCAGCCAAGATCAAGCGGGTTTTAATTACGAGCAGTACTTC; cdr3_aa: CASSQDQAGFNYEQYF
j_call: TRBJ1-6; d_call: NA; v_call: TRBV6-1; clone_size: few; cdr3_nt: TGTGCCAGCAGTGAAAGCGCGGCAGCTTATAATTCACCCCTCCACTTT; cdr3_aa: CASSESAAAYNSPLHF
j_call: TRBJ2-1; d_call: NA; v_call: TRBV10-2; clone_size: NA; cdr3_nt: TGCGCCAGCAGACAGACAGTTTCCAATGAGCAGTTCTTC; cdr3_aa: CASRQTVSNEQFF
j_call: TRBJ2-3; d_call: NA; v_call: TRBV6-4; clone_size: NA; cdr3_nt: TGTGCCAGCAGTGACGGGACCACAGATACGCAGTATTTT; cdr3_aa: CASSDGTTDTQYF
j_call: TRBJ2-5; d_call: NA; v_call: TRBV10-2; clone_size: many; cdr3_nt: TGCGCCAGCAGTAGCGTCAGACAAGAGACCCAGTACTTC; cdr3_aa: CASSSVRQETQYF
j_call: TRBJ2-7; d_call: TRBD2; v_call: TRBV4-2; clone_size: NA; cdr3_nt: TGTGCCAGCAGCCAAGAAAGCGGGGCCTCCTACGAGCAGTACTTC; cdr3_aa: CASSQESGASYEQYF
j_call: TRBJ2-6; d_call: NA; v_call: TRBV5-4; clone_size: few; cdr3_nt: TGTGCCAGCATGGACACACGCTATAGTGGGGCCAACGTCCTGACTTTC; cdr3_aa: CASMDTRYSGANVLTF
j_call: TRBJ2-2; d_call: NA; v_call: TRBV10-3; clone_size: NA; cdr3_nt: TGTGCCATCAGACTCCAGTCCGGGATTCCCGATAAGCAGTTTTTT; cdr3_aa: CAIRLQSGIPDKQFF
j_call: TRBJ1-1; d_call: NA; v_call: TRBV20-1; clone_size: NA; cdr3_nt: TGCAGTGCTAGGGGCGGACAGACGAACACTGAAGCTTTCTTT; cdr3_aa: CSARGGQTNTEAFF
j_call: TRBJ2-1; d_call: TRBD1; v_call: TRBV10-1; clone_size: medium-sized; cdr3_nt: TGCGCCAGCAGTGGGACAGGGGTGTATGAGCAGTTCTTC; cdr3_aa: CASSGTGVYEQFF
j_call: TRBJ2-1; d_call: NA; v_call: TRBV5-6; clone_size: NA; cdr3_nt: TGTGCCAGCAGCTTGGGACAGTCGGTGGGCTACAATGAGCAGTTCTTC; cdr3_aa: CASSLGQSVGYNEQFF
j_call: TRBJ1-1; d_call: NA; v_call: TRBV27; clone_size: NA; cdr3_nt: TGTGCCAGCTGCTCCTGGGGGGGAGGCACTGAAGCTTTCTTT; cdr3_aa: CASCSWGGGTEAFF
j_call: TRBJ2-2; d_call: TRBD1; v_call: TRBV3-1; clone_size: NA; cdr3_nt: TGTGCCAGCCGGGACAGGGGCACCGAGGAGCTGTTTTTT; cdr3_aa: CASRDRGTEELFF
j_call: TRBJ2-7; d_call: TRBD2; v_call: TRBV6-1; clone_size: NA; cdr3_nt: TGTGCCAGCAGCCACACCGGGACTAGCGGTTCCTACGAGCAGTACTTC; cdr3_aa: CASSHTGTSGSYEQYF
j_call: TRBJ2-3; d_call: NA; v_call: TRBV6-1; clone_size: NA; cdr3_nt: TGTGCCAGCAGTGTGCCGGGGCTTCCCACAGATACGCAGTATTTT; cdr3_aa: CASSVPGLPTDTQYF
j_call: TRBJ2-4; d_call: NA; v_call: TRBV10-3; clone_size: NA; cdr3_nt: TGTGCCATCAGTGCTAGCATTGAGGCCAAAAACACCCAGTACTTC; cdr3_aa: CAISASIEAKNTQYF
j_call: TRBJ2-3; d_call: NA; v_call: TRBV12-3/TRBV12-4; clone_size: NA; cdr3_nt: TGTGCGGGCCTTGGTGGCCGTGGCCCAGAGACGCAGTATTTC; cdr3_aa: CAGLGGRGPETQYF
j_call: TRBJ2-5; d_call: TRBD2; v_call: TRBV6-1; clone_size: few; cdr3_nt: TGTGCCAGCAGTGAAAGCGGGATGGCGGGAGAGACCCAGTACTTC; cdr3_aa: CASSESGMAGETQYF
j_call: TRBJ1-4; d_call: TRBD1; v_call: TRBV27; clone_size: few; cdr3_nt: TGTGCCAGCGGGGGGACAGCAACTAATGAAAAACTGTTTTTT; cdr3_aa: CASGGTATNEKLFF
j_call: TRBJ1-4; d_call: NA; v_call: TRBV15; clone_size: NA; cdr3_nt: TGTGCCACCAGCGGAAAGAGTGGGGGATACAGTGAAAAACTGTTTTTT; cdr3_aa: CATSGKSGGYSEKLFF
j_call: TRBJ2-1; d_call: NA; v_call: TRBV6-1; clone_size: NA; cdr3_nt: TGTGCCAGCTTGGAGGCAGCTGAGCAGTTCTTC; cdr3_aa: CASLEAAEQFF
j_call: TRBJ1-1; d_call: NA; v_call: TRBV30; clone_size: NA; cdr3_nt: TGTGCCTGGAGTCAAATTACAGGGACCGAAGCTTTCTTT; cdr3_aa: CAWSQITGTEAFF
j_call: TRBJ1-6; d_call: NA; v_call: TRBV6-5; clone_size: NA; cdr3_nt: TGTGCCAGCAGTTACACTCGCCAGGAATCACCCCTCCACTTT; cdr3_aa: CASSYTRQESPLHF